The present TCR beta chain was sequenced within a study of blood T cell repertoires in COVID-19 (dated by TCRdb to about 2020). With regard to the full study: Samples covering the acute and convalescent phases of COVID-19 were provided by collaborators in the United States, Italy and Spain. The material from the prospective study consisted of cDNA or gDNA derived from T cells, B-cell-depleted T cells, or PBMCs. Subjects who had been exposed to COVID-19, were actively infected with it, or had recovered from it provided the deeply sampled blood TCRbeta repertoires that made up the dataset. A freely available public database, intended as a resource for researchers studying the immune response to SARS-CoV-2, is where the repertoires were released. The samples were drawn from the first 160 participants of the ongoing ImmuneRACE study and from more than 1,000 subjects provided by 6 global collaborators. Sample metadata almost always included a de-identified subject ID, COVID-19 status, age in years and sex. Where available, HLA class I and class II types were taken from metadata supplied by the sample provider and were not determined by assay-based typing.

General findings and caveats noted by the study authors: Clinical and demographic metadata were provided uncurated, with the amount varying by source and participant.

V ends up 0 bases short and J 5 bases short, with an unmatched junction base count of 10. Sequences LGHNA (CDR1) and YSLEER (CDR2) are obtained from the germline V gene. The CDR3 covers 17 residues, taking in both the cysteine and the phenylalanine. Only CDR3 DNA remains: 51 bases, in frame from the first base. Another Seattle source contributed samples from volunteer blood donors who had recovered from COVID-19. Collaborating institutions collected whole blood in K2EDTA tubes following their own protocols. For TCRbeta analysis, collaborators shipped samples as frozen whole blood, isolated PBMCs, or DNA extracted from either of those sample types. The immunoSEQ Assay, a bias-controlled multiplex PCR, was used to amplify TCRbeta CDR3 regions from genomic DNA. Turning to the authors' computational methods: The number of nucleated cells in each sample was estimated by amplification of reference gene primers within the assay. To quantify the absolute abundance of each unique TCRbeta CDR3 rearrangement, sequence reads were collapsed and filtered. Productive Simpson clonality was computed per sample as the square root of Simpson's diversity index over productive rearrangements. The immuneACCESS repertoire file appears here via TCRdb, limited to in-frame rearrangements. These files lack a portion of the clones; in checked studies, under half of the deficit traces to unresolved V genes, and the cause of the others is not known. Clone size and V and J calls were adopted from that table, with D and trimming inferred from the DNA. The sample table holds over 150,000 clones, of which over 80% were seen once. The leading ten clones occupy 3% to 4.5% of the sample.

Remarks on this clone: Its binding antigen is unknown. No base quality information exists; no much larger clone differs at one position.

The V and J segments used are TRBV4-3 and TRBJ2-5; 9 bases in between match TRBD1. The specimen was peripheral blood. This TCR derives from a woman aged 60-75 years who had recovered from COVID-19. The nucleotides are TGCGCCAGCAGCCAAGATTGGGGGACAGGGTTTGTGGAGACCCAGTACTTC. This translates into CASSQDWGTGFVETQYF.